One sample yielded the 21 T cell receptor beta chains listed below, sequenced in a study of T cells in Graves' hyperthyroidism and ophthalmopathy. Amplification yielded TCR beta CDR3 regions, with RNA transcripts as the source. First-round RT-PCR with HTBI primers amplified the TCR CDR3 region. TCRdb passed the multiplex PCR reads through MiXCR, listing each CDR3 protein once. The table lists a few hundred thousand distinct CDR3 sequences, around 42% of them singletons, with approximately 7.5% in the top ten. The specimen sequenced was peripheral blood or thyroid tissue (not recorded which). The receptors derive from a woman between 18 and 29 years old with Graves' hyperthyroidism.

The gene calls are TRBV2 and TRBJ2-3; 10 nucleotides match TRBD2. Trimming cost V 4 bases and J 3 bases; bases outside gene matches: 7. CDR1 SNHLY and CDR2 FYNNEI come from the germline V gene. CDR3 length: 16 residues. The CDR3 spells CASSATLAGETDTQYF. DNA of the CDR3: TGTGCCAGCAGTGCCACTCTAGCGGGAGAAACAGATACGCAGTATTTT.

The J gene is TRBJ1-5, the V gene TRBV20-1; D gene uncertain. CDR1 is DFQATT, CDR2 SNEGSKA, per germline (reference sequence). CDR3 length: 12 residues. Trimming took 0 bases from V and 14 from J, leaving 14 bases between them. CDR3 in amino acids: CSAREGLGDEHF. In DNA form, the CDR3 reads TGCAGTGCTAGAGAGGGGTTAGGCGACGAGCATTTT.

The V and J genes are TRBV25-1 and TRBJ1-2, with a possible D match to TRBD1 (6 bases). Germline V gene lookup returns CDR1 MGHDK and CDR2 SYGVNS. Trimming left V 6 bases short and J 4 bases short, with 15 bases between. The CDR3 consists of 14 residues. The DNA for the CDR3 is TGTGCCAGCAGCCGAAACGGGGGCTTCTATGGCTACACCTTC. Its protein is CASSRNGGFYGYTF.

This clonotype was observed a handful of times. V is TRBV24-1 and J is TRBJ2-1; possible D gene TRBD1, 5 bases. This CDR3 has 15 residues. CDR1 is KGHDR and CDR2 is SFDVKD in the germline V gene. Trimming removed 0 bases at V and 5 bases at J, with 10 bases between. CDR3 coding DNA: TGTGCCACCAGTGATTTGACCAGGGAACACAATGAGCAGTTCTTC. Its translation is CATSDLTREHNEQFF.

The rearrangement uses TRBV5-5 and TRBJ1-1; TRBD1 might be the D (5 bases). The CDR3 contains 17 residues. CDR1 SGHKS and CDR2 YYEKEE come from the germline V gene (reference sequence). V was shortened by 0 bases and J by 3 bases, with 18 bases between the two germline ends. The CDR3 DNA is TGTGCCAGCAGCTTGGTAGGGACGGCCCTTGCCTACACTGAAGCTTTCTTT. Translating it yields CASSLVGTALAYTEAFF.

This clonotype was counted many times. This chain links TRBV7-8 with TRBJ2-5, with 7 nucleotides matching TRBD2. CDR1 and CDR2 from the germline V gene are SGHVS and FQNEAQ. V was clipped by 0 bases and J by 5 bases; unmatched bases: 12. This CDR3 is built from 17 residues. CDR3 nucleotide sequence: TGTGCCAGCAGCTTAGCGCTAGCGGTATATCTGTGGGAGACCCAGTACTTC. This translates into CASSLALAVYLWETQYF. The full variable domain, its missing parts supplied by reference TRBV7-8 and TRBJ2-5, is GAGVSQSPRYKVAKRGQDVALRCDPISGHVSLFWYQQALGQGPEFLTYFQNEAQLDKSGLPSDRFFAERPEGSVSTLKIQRTQQEDSAVYLCASSLALAVYLWETQYFGPGTRLLVL.

The rearrangement uses TRBV15 and TRBJ1-2; a possible D gene is TRBD1 (5 bases). The CDR3 spans 14 residues. Trimming stripped 11 bases from V and 0 bases from J, with 16 bases between. Per germline, CDR1 LNHNV and CDR2 YYDKDF (reference sequence). CDR3 coding DNA: TGTGCCGAAGTTGACCTGACAGCTAACTATGGCTACACCTTC. Its translation is CAEVDLTANYGYTF.

This clonotype was recorded at least ten times. The V call is TRBV7-8, the J call TRBJ1-6; no firm D call. Germline V gene lookup returns CDR1 SGHVS and CDR2 FQNEAQ. CDR3 size: 13 residues. The V gene lost 6 bases and the J gene lost 11 bases, with 14 bases spanning the gap. The CDR3 sequence: CASSSRPETPLHF. CDR3 coding DNA: TGTGCCAGCAGTTCCCGCCCCGAGACACCCCTCCACTTT.

This sequence joins TRBV10-2 and TRBJ1-1, with a weak D call TRBD1 (5 bases). The CDR3 is 12 residues long. The V end was cut by 3 bases, the J end by 7 bases, with 9 bases between. The germline V gene encodes CDR1 WSHSY and CDR2 SAAADI. The CDR3 reads CASSDSGLEAFF. In DNA form, the CDR3 reads TGCGCCAGCAGTGACTCGGGGCTTGAAGCTTTCTTT.

The chain is built from TRBV29-1 and TRBJ1-2; unclear D gene. V lost 7 bases, J lost 8 bases, and 11 bases lay in between. Germline V gives CDR1 SQVTM, CDR2 ANQGSEA. The CDR3 is made up of 10 amino acids. The CDR3 DNA reads TGCAGCGGAGGCTCATTCGGCTACACCTTC. Encoded protein: CSGGSFGYTF.

The V call is TRBV29-1, the J call TRBJ1-5; no definite D call. Germline-derived CDR1 and CDR2 are SQVTM and ANQGSEA. Deletions cut 7 bases from V and 11 bases from J, with 24 bases between. The CDR3 has 14 residues. The DNA for the CDR3 is TGCAGCGCTCGGCCAGCGGGAGGAGTCGAGACCCAGCATTTT. Its protein product is CSARPAGGVETQHF.

This clonotype was detected ten times or more. The chain combines TRBV7-3 with TRBJ1-1; unclear D gene. The CDR3 loop spans 14 amino acids. V shed 2 bases and J shed 3 bases, with 10 bases lying between them. Germline V gene lookup returns CDR1 SGHTA and CDR2 FQGTGA. The CDR3 reads CASSLLSRDTEAFF. CDR3 in DNA: TGTGCCAGCAGCTTACTCTCGAGGGACACTGAAGCTTTCTTT.

This clonotype appeared many times. The rearrangement links TRBV7-9 to TRBJ1-1; no clear D gene. Germline V gene data show CDR1 as SEHNR and CDR2 as FQNEAQ (reference sequence). Trimming removed 8 bases from V and 0 bases from J, with 10 bases in between. The CDR3 extends over 13 amino acids. The CDR3 coding sequence is TGTGCCAGCCAACTCCAGATGAACACTGAAGCTTTCTTT. This encodes CASQLQMNTEAFF.

This clonotype was seen many times. This chain connects TRBV19 to TRBJ1-5; no firm D call. Trimming took off 4 bases at V and 2 bases at J, with 9 bases between the two ends. Germline V gives CDR1 LNHDA, CDR2 SQIVND (reference sequence). The CDR3 is 14 amino acids. The CDR3 is CASSSRFGNQPQHF. CDR3 nucleotide sequence: TGTGCCAGTAGTAGCAGGTTCGGCAATCAGCCCCAGCATTTT.

This clonotype appeared many times. This chain links TRBV9 with TRBJ1-1; D not resolved. The CDR3 totals 13 residues. Trimming took off 8 bases at V and 5 bases at J, with 16 bases between the two ends. Germline V gives CDR1 SGDLS, CDR2 YYNGEE. The CDR3 region is CASSKVTRTEAFF. CDR3 sequence (DNA): TGTGCCAGTTCAAAGGTGACCAGGACTGAAGCTTTCTTT.

In this sample, this clonotype turned up many times. The chain couples TRBV5-1 to TRBJ1-4, with a weak D call TRBD1 (5 bases). CDR1 is SGHRS, CDR2 YFSETQ, per germline. This CDR3 has 16 residues. V dropped 4 bases and J dropped 0 bases, with 13 bases sitting between them. The CDR3 DNA reads TGCGCCAGCAGCATAAGACAGCTAGCAACTAATGAAAAACTGTTTTTT. This sequence encodes CASSIRQLATNEKLFF.

V usage is TRBV3-1 and J usage is TRBJ2-3, with TRBD2 as a possible D gene (5 bases). The CDR3 spans 13 residues. V was shortened by 4 bases and J by 4 bases, with 9 bases between the two germline ends. From germline, CDR1 is LGHDT and CDR2 YNNKEL (reference sequence). The chain's CDR3 is CASSPVGADTQYF. DNA of the CDR3: TGTGCCAGCAGCCCTGTGGGAGCAGATACGCAGTATTTT.

Many counts were recorded for this clonotype. The chain joins TRBV5-1 to TRBJ2-7; TRBD1 matches 7 bases. Trimming cost V 1 base and J 5 bases; bases outside gene matches: 9. Germline CDR1 SGHRS, CDR2 YFSETQ. The CDR3 totals 15 residues. CDR3 protein: CASSLKQGIGNEQYF. In nucleotides, the CDR3 is TGCGCCAGCAGCTTGAAACAGGGGATCGGCAACGAGCAGTACTTC.

The J gene is TRBJ2-2, the V gene TRBV6-1; weak D call: TRBD2 (5 bases). Germline CDR1 MNHNS, CDR2 SASEGT. The CDR3 has 14 amino acids. V lost 2 bases to trimming and J lost 6 bases, with 10 bases between them. The CDR3 DNA sequence: TGTGCCAGCAGTGAATCGGGGATAGCCGGGGAGCTGTTTTTT. Protein: CASSESGIAGELFF.

CDR3 DNA sequence: TGCAGCGCCGCCGGGACAGGGTTTTTCACAGATACGCAGTATTTT. Encoded protein: CSAAGTGFFTDTQYF. The rearrangement links TRBV29-1 to TRBJ2-3; 9 bases align to TRBD1. The CDR3 consists of 15 residues. Germline CDR1 SQVTM, CDR2 ANQGSEA. Losses at the gene ends were 7 bases for V and 2 bases for J; bases not matched to a gene: 10.

The J gene is TRBJ1-2, the V gene TRBV20-1, with 8 bases lining up with TRBD1. Germline V gene data show CDR1 as DFQATT and CDR2 as SNEGSKA (reference sequence). The CDR3 spans 13 residues. V was clipped by 5 bases and J by 7 bases; unmatched bases: 9. The CDR3 coding sequence is TGCAGTGCTGCACCAGGGACAGGCCTTGGCTACACCTTC. It specifies CSAAPGTGLGYTF.